One TCR beta chain is described in this entry. In germline, CDR1 is MNHEY, CDR2 SMNVEV (reference sequence). The CDR3 is 17 amino acids. Trimming removed 7 bases from V and 5 bases from J; junction bases left unmatched: 7. This sample is part of a study of shared T cell receptors in the human thymus. Sequenced by immunoSEQ multiplex PCR; TCRdb stores in-frame clones only, minus some. Among about 710,000 clones listed, around 87% were seen once. The data were also submitted as part of a second study, on human thymus T cells. This second report adds: Healthy Finnish infants having corrective surgery for congenital heart defects served as donors. Thymus tissue was removed during corrective cardiac surgery. Apparent skewing of V and J gene usage characterized both thymic and blood repertoires. Related research examined unrelated individuals and reported that their thymic repertoires overlapped highly.

The source of this sequence is a boy less than two years old with a congenital heart defect. The chain employs TRBV27 and TRBJ2-2; 16 positions match TRBD2. The sample comprised thymocytes. CDR3: CASKSGLAGGHTGELFF. The CDR3 DNA is TGTGCCAGCAAGTCGGGACTAGCGGGAGGGCATACCGGGGAGCTGTTTTTT.